A single sample is the source of the 24 T cell receptor beta chains below, sequenced in a study of blood T cell repertoires in COVID-19. TCRdb's copy holds only in-frame clones and misses some; the assay was immunoSEQ multiplex PCR. The table shows about 400,000 clones, with roughly 87% occurring only once. The sequenced sample was PBMCs or T cells enriched from blood (not recorded which). These receptors all come from a woman in her late teens or twenties with acute COVID-19.

A few counts support this clone. V and J are TRBV19 and TRBJ1-1; D is ambiguous. The germline CDR1 and CDR2 sequences are LNHDA and SQIVND (reference sequence). V lost 7 bases and J lost 2, with 8 bases in between. The CDR3 runs to 12 residues. CDR3 in DNA: TGTGCCAGTATGCGGGGAAACACTGAAGCTTTCTTT. It is translated as CASMRGNTEAFF.

The rearrangement links TRBV7-9 to TRBJ1-1; a possible D gene is TRBD1 (6 bases). Germline values: CDR1 SEHNR, CDR2 FQNEAQ (reference sequence). The CDR3 runs to 15 residues. Trimming pared 5 bases from V and 2 bases from J, leaving 15 bases between. In nucleotides, the CDR3 is TGTGCCAGCAGCCCAGTCCGGGACACAAACACTGAAGCTTTCTTT. Protein sequence: CASSPVRDTNTEAFF.

The chain employs TRBV27 and TRBJ2-1; 12 nucleotides align to TRBD2. CDR1 is MNHEY and CDR2 is SMNVEV in the germline V gene (reference sequence). The CDR3 has 15 residues. V gave up 5 bases and J gave up 4 bases; unmatched junction bases: 3. The CDR3, as DNA: TGTGCCAGCAGTCCTGGACTAGCGGGGTACAATGAGCAGTTCTTC. Protein: CASSPGLAGYNEQFF.

This sequence joins TRBV9 and TRBJ1-1; D unclear. The V gene lost 6 bases and the J gene lost 5 bases, with 11 bases spanning the gap. Germline-derived CDR1 and CDR2 are SGDLS and YYNGEE. The CDR3 consists of 12 residues. The CDR3 protein is CASNNEGTEAFF. CDR3 sequence (DNA): TGTGCCAGCAATAACGAGGGAACTGAAGCTTTCTTT.

J is TRBJ1-6 and V is TRBV10-1, with D perhaps TRBD1 (5 bases). The V end was cut by 2 bases, the J end by 7 bases, with 9 bases between. The CDR3 extends over 14 amino acids. The germline V gene encodes CDR1 WNHNN and CDR2 SYGVQD (reference sequence). The DNA for the CDR3 is TGCGCCAGCAGTGAGCAGGGATTGAATTCACCCCTCCACTTT. This gives the protein CASSEQGLNSPLHF.

This chain connects TRBV3-1 (or the pseudogene TRBV3-2) to TRBJ2-7, with a weak D call TRBD2 (8 bases). The length of the CDR3 is 16 residues. Germline-derived CDR1 and CDR2 are LGHDT and YNNKEL (reference sequence). Trimming took 3 bases from V and 2 from J, leaving 17 bases between them. CDR3 bases: TGTGCCAGCAGCCACGGGGGGGCAGGGGGGACCTACGAGCAGTACTTC. Amino acids: CASSHGGAGGTYEQYF.

The chain links TRBV24-1 to TRBJ2-7, with D possibly TRBD1 on 5 matching bases. The CDR3 extends over 15 amino acids. Germline V lookup: CDR1 KGHDR, CDR2 SFDVKD. The V gene lost 4 bases and the J gene lost 1 base, with 13 bases spanning the gap. The CDR3 DNA reads as TGTGCCACCAGTGAAGGGGTGGGGAAATCCTACGAGCAGTACTTC. The encoded protein is CATSEGVGKSYEQYF.

The chain is built from TRBV28 and TRBJ2-3; D remains ambiguous. Germline CDR1 MDHEN, CDR2 SYDVKM. V was clipped by 3 bases and J by 2 bases, with 12 bases between them. The CDR3 extends over 15 amino acids. CDR3 amino acids: CASSFKLPTTDTQYF. DNA of the CDR3: TGTGCCAGCAGTTTCAAGCTCCCCACCACAGATACGCAGTATTTT.

The J gene is TRBJ1-3, the V gene TRBV18, with unresolved D. Looked up from germline, CDR1 is KGHSH and CDR2 is LQKENI. The CDR3 sequence is 16 residues long. V lost 2 bases, J lost 0 bases, and 11 bases lay in between. The DNA of the CDR3 is TGTGCCAGCTCACCAGTCGGGGTCAACTCTGGAAACACCATATATTTT. This gives the protein CASSPVGVNSGNTIYF.

This clone occurred once. Other DNA sequences of this sample code for an identical CDR3. The chain couples TRBV5-4 to TRBJ1-2; no reliable D call. Trimming removed 2 bases at V and 8 bases at J, with 7 bases between. Germline values: CDR1 SGHNT, CDR2 YYREEE (reference sequence). The CDR3 has 11 residues. This chain's CDR3 is CASSLGGGYTF. In nucleotides, the CDR3 is TGTGCCAGCAGCTTAGGAGGAGGCTACACCTTC.

This chain joins TRBV9 and TRBJ1-2, with no clear D. The CDR3 runs 14 residues. Germline-derived CDR1 and CDR2 are SGDLS and YYNGEE. The V gene lost 0 bases and the J gene lost 8 bases, with 14 bases spanning the gap. CDR3 amino acids: CASSVEEVGKGYTF. CDR3 sequence (DNA): TGTGCCAGCAGCGTAGAGGAGGTGGGTAAAGGCTACACCTTC.

This rearrangement joins TRBV10-1 to TRBJ1-2; no definite D call. This CDR3 comprises 13 residues. The germline V gene encodes CDR1 WNHNN and CDR2 SYGVQD (reference sequence). V was clipped by 2 bases and J by 5 bases, with 9 bases between them. CDR3 amino acids: CASSERQEYGYTF. The CDR3 DNA reads as TGCGCCAGCAGTGAGAGACAAGAGTATGGCTACACCTTC.

This chain connects TRBV3-1 (or the pseudogene TRBV3-2) to TRBJ2-1; 8 bases line up with TRBD1. Trimming cost V 0 bases and J 16 bases; bases outside gene matches: 8. CDR1 is LGHDT and CDR2 is YNNKEL in the germline V gene (reference sequence). The CDR3 consists of 13 residues. The CDR3 DNA reads as TGTGCCAGCAGCCAAGATTCCGGGACAGGATGCTTCTTC. This encodes CASSQDSGTGCFF.

V usage is TRBV4-1 and J usage is TRBJ1-4, with D possibly being TRBD1 (6 bases). Germline CDR1 and CDR2: MGHRA and YSYEKL. V lost 4 bases to trimming and J lost 8 bases, with 14 bases between them. This CDR3 comprises 14 residues. The CDR3 bases are TGCGCCAGCAGCCTGAAGACAGGTCGGGAAAAACTGTTTTTT. Translating gives CASSLKTGREKLFF.

J is TRBJ1-6 and V is TRBV6-4; 9 bases align to TRBD1. Germline V gene lookup returns CDR1 MRHNA and CDR2 SNTAGT. The CDR3 consists of 14 residues. CDR3 sequence reads: CVVGWDRERSPLHF. The CDR3 coding sequence is TGTGTCGTAGGTTGGGACAGGGAACGTTCACCCCTCCACTTT.

A note on this clone: This may come from a read error, since a much larger clone is one base off. This chain links TRBV27 with TRBJ2-7; TRBD2 agrees at 13 bases. The CDR3 is 15 residues long. Trimming took 5 bases from V and 3 from J; bases not matched to a gene: 4. Germline CDR1 MNHEY, CDR2 SMNVEV (reference sequence). Here the CDR3 DNA reads TGTGCCAGCAGTCCCCGGACTAGCGGGGGCTACGAGCAGTACTTC. Translated: CASSPRTSGGYEQYF.

The chain uses TRBV7-2 and TRBJ1-6; 10 positions match TRBD1. CDR3 length: 16 residues. V shed 5 bases, J shed 10 bases, and the junction held 11 bases outside the gene matches. The germline CDR1 and CDR2 sequences are SGHTA and FQGNSA. In DNA form, the CDR3 reads TGTGCCAGCAGCATCCAAGAGACAGGGGGCGAGTCACCCCTCCACTTT. Protein: CASSIQETGGESPLHF.

This clone was seen once. The sample carries other DNA sequences with the same CDR3. The rearrangement links TRBV3-1 (or the pseudogene TRBV3-2) to TRBJ1-3; D is unclear. There are 15 residues in the CDR3. The germline V and J ends were trimmed by 1 base and 0 bases, with 7 bases remaining between them. Germline CDR1 reads LGHDT; CDR2 reads YNNKEL (reference sequence). The CDR3 sequence is CASSQAPSSGNTIYF. The CDR3, as DNA: TGTGCCAGCAGCCAAGCGCCCAGCTCTGGAAACACCATATATTTT.

The chain couples TRBV4-1 to TRBJ2-7; D might be TRBD1 (8 bases). V lost 2 bases and J 7 bases, leaving 15 bases between the germline ends. The germline V gene encodes CDR1 MGHRA and CDR2 YSYEKL. This CDR3 is built from 14 residues. The CDR3 here is CASSQRTGREEQYF. CDR3 nucleotides: TGCGCCAGCAGCCAAAGGACAGGGAGGGAAGAGCAGTACTTC.

This clone came up once. The chain recombines TRBV7-2 with TRBJ1-2, with TRBD1 matching over 7 bases. The CDR3 covers 16 residues. Germline CDR1 SGHTA, CDR2 FQGNSA. V shed 1 base, J shed 6 bases, and the junction held 11 bases outside the gene matches. The CDR3 loop is CASSLELRGRGNGYTF. DNA for the CDR3: TGTGCCAGCAGCTTAGAGTTAAGGGGGCGCGGTAATGGCTACACCTTC.

V and J are TRBV5-6 and TRBJ1-1, with 8 bases identical to TRBD1. With V trimmed by 4 bases and J by 4 bases, 6 bases remained unmatched. CDR3 length: 14 amino acids. Germline assignment: CDR1 SGHDT and CDR2 YYEEEE. The CDR3 DNA is TGTGCCAGCAGCCTCGGACAGGGCGTCACTGAAGCTTTCTTT. Translation gives CASSLGQGVTEAFF.

The chain carries TRBV5-1 and TRBJ2-7; D might be TRBD1 (6 bases). V was shortened by 9 bases and J by 2 bases, with 21 bases between the two germline ends. This CDR3 spans 15 amino acids. Germline CDR1 and CDR2: SGHRS and YFSETQ. CDR3 region: CATAYRGTRTYEQYF. CDR3 coding DNA: TGCGCCACCGCCTATAGAGGGACAAGGACCTACGAGCAGTACTTC.

The chain uses TRBV30 and TRBJ1-6; no definite D call. The V gene's germline CDR1 is GTSNPN and CDR2 SVGIG (reference sequence). V was shortened by 0 bases and J by 0 bases, with 6 bases between the two germline ends. The CDR3 is made up of 15 amino acids. The CDR3 region is CAWSVVSSYNSPLHF. The CDR3 DNA follows: TGTGCCTGGAGTGTAGTGAGCTCCTATAATTCACCCCTCCACTTT.

This chain connects TRBV11-1 to TRBJ1-5; D is uncertain. Per germline, CDR1 SGHAT and CDR2 FQDESV (reference sequence). This CDR3 region has 13 residues. V shed 2 bases and J shed 6 bases, with 8 bases lying between them. DNA of the CDR3: TGTGCCAGCAGCTTATCCTTCTTTCAGCCCCAGCATTTT. Residues: CASSLSFFQPQHF.